This is a list of T cell receptor beta chains from one sample in a study of vaccination effects on CD4 cells after COVID-19. Repertoires were generated with immunoSEQ multiplex PCR, while TCRdb's copy carries only in-frame clones and drops some. This table has 40,000 to 50,000 clones, around three quarters appearing once. The antigens for these receptors are not known. Sequencing was performed on CD4+ T cells from PBMCs cultured with HCoV-NL63 spike peptides, taken before COVID-19 vaccination. These TCRs come from a human donor who received a COVID-19 vaccine. CDR3s include the opening cysteine and the closing phenylalanine or tryptophan. The D gene is left open where the match is weak. A clone size is listed for some rows: how often the clone was seen (once, few, many), or a class if it is expanded.

CAINGQGTDTQYF	TGTGCCATCAATGGACAGGGAACAGATACGCAGTATTTT	TRBD1	TRBV10-3	TRBJ2-3	once
CASSEHGQGGDTQYF	TGTGCCAGCAGTGAACATGGACAGGGCGGAGATACGCAGTATTTT	TRBD1	TRBV2	TRBJ2-3	.
CASSYGWPGMGEQFF	TGTGCCAGCAGTTACGGCTGGCCGGGGATGGGGGAGCAGTTCTTC	.	TRBV6-2/TRBV6-3	TRBJ2-1	.
CASSQGHIQETQYF	TGCGCCAGCAGCCAAGGCCATATCCAAGAGACCCAGTACTTC	.	TRBV4-1	TRBJ2-5	.
CATTTGGVYGYTF	TGTGCCACCACGACAGGGGGGGTCTATGGCTACACCTTC	TRBD1	TRBV10-3	TRBJ1-2	.
CASSQLLPVGGYTF	TGCGCCAGCAGCCAACTACTTCCCGTGGGCGGCTACACCTTC	.	TRBV4-3	TRBJ1-2	.
CASSEAQKGDTQYF	TGTGCCAGCAGTGAAGCCCAGAAGGGCGATACGCAGTATTTT	.	TRBV6-1	TRBJ2-3	.
CASSGNTEAFF	TGTGCCAGCAGCGGGAACACTGAAGCTTTCTTT	.	TRBV6-5	TRBJ1-1	few
CASSEGQGGEKLFF	TGCGCCAGCAGTGAAGGGCAGGGAGGCGAAAAACTGTTTTTT	.	TRBV10-2	TRBJ1-4	.
CASSLGGTATSSGNTIYF	TGTGCCAGCAGCTTGGGGGGGACAGCGACGAGCTCTGGAAACACCATATATTTT	TRBD1	TRBV5-4	TRBJ1-3	few
CASSRGTDYGYTF	TGTGCCAGCAGCCGCGGGACGGACTATGGCTACACCTTC	.	TRBV7-2	TRBJ1-2	.
CASTMGRGANTGELFF	TGTGCCAGTACCATGGGGAGGGGGGCGAACACCGGGGAGCTGTTTTTT	.	TRBV19	TRBJ2-2	.
CASSDGPVSSYNEQFF	TGTGCCAGCAGTGACGGGCCAGTAAGCTCCTACAATGAGCAGTTCTTC	.	TRBV6-4	TRBJ2-1	.
CALRREPGNTIYF	TGTGCCTTACGGCGAGAACCTGGAAACACCATATATTTT	.	TRBV10-3	TRBJ1-3	.
CASSLGRMNTEAFF	TGTGCCAGCAGCTTAGGGAGAATGAACACTGAAGCTTTCTTT	.	TRBV7-8	TRBJ1-1	few
CASSPHGAGTGGYNEQFF	TGTGCCAGCAGCCCACATGGGGCCGGAACAGGGGGGTACAATGAGCAGTTCTTC	TRBD1	TRBV5-4	TRBJ2-1	.
CASSHVGAWGLYGYTF	TGTGCCAGCAGCCACGTGGGGGCGTGGGGGCTCTATGGCTACACCTTC	.	TRBV7-9	TRBJ1-2	.